The source of this T cell receptor (beta chain) is a study of T cells in Graves' hyperthyroidism and ophthalmopathy. Study-level points and caveats: Ophthalmopathy and stable hyperthyroidism were told apart by a 13 V-J model. Appearing also in blood were most of the thyroid clonotypes expanded above 0.001.

Amplification of TCR beta CDR3 regions was performed using RNA transcripts as template. First-round RT-PCR targeting the TCR CDR3 was performed with the HTBI primer set. TCRdb redid the calling of the multiplex PCR reads with MiXCR, one entry per CDR3 protein. The sample holds 350,000 to 500,000 distinct CDR3 sequences, about an eighth seen once. The V and J ends lost 3 bases and 7 bases respectively, with 15 bases between them. CDR1 is MNHGY, CDR2 SVAAGI, per germline. CDR3 length: 14 residues. This clonotype was seen a handful of times. Its antigen is undetermined. Across 18 months, stable Graves' hyperthyroidism was marked by no progression to ophthalmopathy. Patients aged 18 to 65 had newly diagnosed hyperthyroidism of under 2 months' duration.

The genes are TRBV6-9 and TRBJ1-2; D call uncertain. The sequenced sample consisted of blood. The sequence was collected from a woman aged 18-29 years with Graves' hyperthyroidism. CDR3 protein: CASSYRVRDCGYTF. CDR3 DNA sequence: TGTGCCAGCAGTTACCGGGTGAGAGACTGTGGCTACACCTTC.